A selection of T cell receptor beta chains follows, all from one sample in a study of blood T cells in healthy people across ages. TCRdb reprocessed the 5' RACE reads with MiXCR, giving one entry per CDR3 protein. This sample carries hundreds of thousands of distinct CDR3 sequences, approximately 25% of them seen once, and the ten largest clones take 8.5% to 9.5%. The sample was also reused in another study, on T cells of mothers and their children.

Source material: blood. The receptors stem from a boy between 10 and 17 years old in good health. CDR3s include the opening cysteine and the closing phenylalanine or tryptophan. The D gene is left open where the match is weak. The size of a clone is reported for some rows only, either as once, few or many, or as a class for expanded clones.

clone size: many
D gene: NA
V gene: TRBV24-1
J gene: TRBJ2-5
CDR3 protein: CATSDWGSQETQYF
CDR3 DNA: TGTGCCACCAGTGATTGGGGTAGTCAAGAGACCCAGTACTTC

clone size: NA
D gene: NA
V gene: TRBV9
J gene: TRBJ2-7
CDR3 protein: CASSVDGLDYEQYF
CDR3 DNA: TGTGCCAGCAGCGTAGACGGGTTGGACTACGAGCAGTACTTC

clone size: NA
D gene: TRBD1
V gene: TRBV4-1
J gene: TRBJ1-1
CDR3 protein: CASSQETGRTEAFF
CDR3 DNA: TGCGCCAGCAGCCAAGAGACAGGGAGGACTGAAGCTTTCTTT

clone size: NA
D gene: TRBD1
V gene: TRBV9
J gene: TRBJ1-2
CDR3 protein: CASSVSQGRYGYTF
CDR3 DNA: TGTGCCAGCAGCGTATCACAGGGGAGGTATGGCTACACCTTC

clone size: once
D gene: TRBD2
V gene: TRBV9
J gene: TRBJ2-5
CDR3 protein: CASSDGLEETQYF
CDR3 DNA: TGTGCCAGCAGCGACGGACTAGAAGAGACCCAGTACTTC

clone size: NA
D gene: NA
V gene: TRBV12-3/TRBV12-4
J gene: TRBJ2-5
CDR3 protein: CASGPTGFGETQYF
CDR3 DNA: TGTGCCAGCGGACCAACAGGGTTCGGTGAGACCCAGTACTTC

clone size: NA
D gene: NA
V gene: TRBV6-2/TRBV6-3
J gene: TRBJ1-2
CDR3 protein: CASSYHPTRIGGGYTF
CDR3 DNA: TGTGCCAGCAGTTACCACCCAACCCGGATAGGAGGTGGCTACACCTTC

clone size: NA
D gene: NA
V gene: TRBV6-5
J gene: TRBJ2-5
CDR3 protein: CASSSYVGQRDEETQYF
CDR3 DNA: TGTGCCAGCAGTTCTTACGTAGGTCAGAGGGACGAAGAGACCCAGTACTTC

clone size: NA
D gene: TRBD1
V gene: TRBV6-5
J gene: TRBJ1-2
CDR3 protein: CASSRDRGISGYTF
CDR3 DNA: TGTGCCAGCAGCAGGGACAGGGGTATTTCGGGCTACACCTTC

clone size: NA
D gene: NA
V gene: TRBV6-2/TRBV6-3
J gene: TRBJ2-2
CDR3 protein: CASRTPGSATGELFF
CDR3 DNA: TGTGCCAGCAGGACACCAGGGTCGGCCACCGGGGAGCTGTTTTTT

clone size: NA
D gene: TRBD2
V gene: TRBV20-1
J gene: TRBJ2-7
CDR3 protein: CSTDSSGSSYEQYF
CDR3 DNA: TGCAGTACTGACAGTAGCGGGAGCTCCTACGAGCAGTACTTC

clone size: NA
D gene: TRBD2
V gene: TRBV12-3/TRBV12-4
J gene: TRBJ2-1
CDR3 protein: CASSSLAVSSYNEQFF
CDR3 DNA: TGTGCCAGCAGTTCACTAGCGGTCAGCTCCTACAATGAGCAGTTCTTC

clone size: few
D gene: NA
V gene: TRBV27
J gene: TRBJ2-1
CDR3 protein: CASSQRAIYNEQFF
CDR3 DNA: TGTGCCAGCAGCCAGCGGGCCATCTACAATGAGCAGTTCTTC

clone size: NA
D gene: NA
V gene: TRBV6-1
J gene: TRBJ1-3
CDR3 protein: CASTPDLSGNTIYF
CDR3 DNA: TGTGCCAGCACCCCAGACCTCTCTGGAAACACCATATATTTT

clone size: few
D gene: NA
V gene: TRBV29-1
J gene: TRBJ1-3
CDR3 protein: CSVVLMGSGNTIYF
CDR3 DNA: TGCAGCGTTGTCCTCATGGGATCTGGAAACACCATATATTTT

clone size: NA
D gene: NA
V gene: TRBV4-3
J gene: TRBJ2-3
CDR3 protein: CASSPGGRLGVTDTQYF
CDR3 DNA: TGCGCCAGCAGCCCCGGGGGCCGGTTAGGGGTTACAGATACGCAGTATTTT

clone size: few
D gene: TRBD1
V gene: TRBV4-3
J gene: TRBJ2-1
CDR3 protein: CASSHGTGESNEQFF
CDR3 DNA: TGCGCCAGCAGCCATGGGACAGGGGAGTCCAATGAGCAGTTCTTC

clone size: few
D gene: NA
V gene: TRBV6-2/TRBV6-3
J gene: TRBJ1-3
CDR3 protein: CASESSGNTIYF
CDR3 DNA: TGTGCCAGCGAGAGCTCTGGAAACACCATATATTTT

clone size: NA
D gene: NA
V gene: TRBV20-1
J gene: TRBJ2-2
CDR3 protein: CSANSGTNTGELFF
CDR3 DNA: TGCAGTGCCAACTCCGGGACGAACACCGGGGAGCTGTTTTTT

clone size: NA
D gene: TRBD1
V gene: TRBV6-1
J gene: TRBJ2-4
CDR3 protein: CASSPQTGGQNIQYF
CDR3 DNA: TGTGCCAGCAGTCCCCAGACAGGGGGCCAAAACATTCAGTACTTC

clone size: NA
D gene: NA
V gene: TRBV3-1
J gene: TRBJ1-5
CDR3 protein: CASSQGPGGGFNQPQHF
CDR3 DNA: TGTGCCAGCAGCCAAGGTCCCGGGGGGGGTTTTAATCAGCCCCAGCATTTT

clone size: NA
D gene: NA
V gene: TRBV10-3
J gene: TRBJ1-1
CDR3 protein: CAISYDGNTEAFF
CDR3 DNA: TGTGCCATCAGCTATGACGGTAACACTGAAGCTTTCTTT

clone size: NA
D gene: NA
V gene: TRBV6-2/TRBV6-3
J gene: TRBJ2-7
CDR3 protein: CASSKIDSYEQYF
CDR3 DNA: TGTGCCAGCAGTAAGATCGACAGCTACGAGCAGTACTTC

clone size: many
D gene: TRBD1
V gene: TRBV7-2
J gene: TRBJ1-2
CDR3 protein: CASSLGQSDYGYTF
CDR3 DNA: TGTGCCAGCAGCTTGGGACAGTCAGACTATGGCTACACCTTC

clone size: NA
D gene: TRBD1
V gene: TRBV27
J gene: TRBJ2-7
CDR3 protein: CASSSEGQGATYEQYF
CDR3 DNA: TGTGCCAGCAGTTCGGAGGGACAGGGGGCCACCTACGAGCAGTACTTC

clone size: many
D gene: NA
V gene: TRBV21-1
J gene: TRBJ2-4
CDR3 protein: CASSKTVRNF
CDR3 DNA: TGTGCCAGCAGCAAGACAGTTAGGAACTTC

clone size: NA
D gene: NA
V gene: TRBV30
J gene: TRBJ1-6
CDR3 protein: CATTAVGGSPLHF
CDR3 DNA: TGTGCCACCACGGCCGTCGGGGGTTCACCCCTCCACTTT

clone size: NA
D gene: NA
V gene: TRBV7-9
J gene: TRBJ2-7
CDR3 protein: CASSLRAAFEQYF
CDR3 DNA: TGTGCCAGCAGCTTAAGGGCGGCCTTCGAGCAGTACTTC

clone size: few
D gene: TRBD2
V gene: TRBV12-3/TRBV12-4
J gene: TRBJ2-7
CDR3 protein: CASSRSSTGTSGAYEQYF
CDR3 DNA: TGTGCCAGCAGTCGATCTAGCACCGGGACTAGCGGGGCCTACGAGCAGTACTTC

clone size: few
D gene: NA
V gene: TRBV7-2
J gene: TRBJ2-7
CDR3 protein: CASSLEAAGGGEQYF
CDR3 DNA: TGTGCCAGCAGCTTAGAGGCGGCAGGGGGAGGCGAGCAGTACTTC

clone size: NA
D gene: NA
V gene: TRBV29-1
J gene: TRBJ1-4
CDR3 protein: CSAEGEGEDEKLFF
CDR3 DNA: TGCAGCGCTGAAGGGGAAGGGGAGGATGAAAAACTGTTTTTT

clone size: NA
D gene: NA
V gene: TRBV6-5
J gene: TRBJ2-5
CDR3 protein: CASSYSRYSQETQYF
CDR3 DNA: TGTGCCAGCAGTTACTCGAGGTACAGCCAAGAGACCCAGTACTTC

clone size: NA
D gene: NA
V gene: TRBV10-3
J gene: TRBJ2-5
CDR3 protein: CTISESVEGMLDRETQYF
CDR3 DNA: TGTACCATCAGTGAGTCGGTAGAAGGTATGCTTGACAGAGAGACCCAGTACTTC

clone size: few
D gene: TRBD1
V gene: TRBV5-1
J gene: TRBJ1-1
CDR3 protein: CASSLISRQGRGGEAFF
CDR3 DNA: TGCGCCAGCAGCTTAATCAGTCGACAGGGGAGAGGGGGTGAAGCTTTCTTT

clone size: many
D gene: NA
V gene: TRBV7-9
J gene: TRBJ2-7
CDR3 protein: CASSLIGRYEQYF
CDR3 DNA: TGTGCCAGCAGCTTAATAGGGCGCTACGAGCAGTACTTC

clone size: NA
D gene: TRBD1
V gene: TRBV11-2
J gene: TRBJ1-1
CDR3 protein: CASSTQTGGRTEAFF
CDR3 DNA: TGTGCCAGCAGCACCCAGACAGGGGGCAGAACTGAAGCTTTCTTT

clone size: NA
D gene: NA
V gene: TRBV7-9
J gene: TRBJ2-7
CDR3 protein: CASSLDTVTYEQYF
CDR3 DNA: TGTGCCAGCAGCTTAGATACAGTAACCTACGAGCAGTACTTC

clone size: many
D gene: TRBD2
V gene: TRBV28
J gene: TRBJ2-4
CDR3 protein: CASSLAGGPLNIQYF
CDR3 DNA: TGTGCCAGCAGCTTAGCGGGAGGGCCCCTAAACATTCAGTACTTC

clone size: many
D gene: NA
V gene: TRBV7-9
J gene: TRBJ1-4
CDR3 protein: CASSPRGQTGANEKLFF
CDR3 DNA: TGTGCCAGCAGCCCAAGGGGTCAGACAGGCGCAAATGAAAAACTGTTTTTT

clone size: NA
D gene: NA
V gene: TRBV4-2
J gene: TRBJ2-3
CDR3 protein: CASSQEGRGSTDTQYF
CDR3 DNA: TGTGCCAGCAGCCAAGAGGGGCGGGGCAGCACAGATACGCAGTATTTT

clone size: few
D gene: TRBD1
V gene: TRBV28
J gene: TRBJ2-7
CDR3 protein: CASIGTGVLRGSYEQYF
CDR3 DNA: TGTGCCAGTATAGGGACAGGGGTTCTCCGGGGGTCCTACGAGCAGTACTTC